Below, one TCR beta chain is given with its context. This entry belongs to a study of T cell changes during pregnancy in multiple sclerosis. Only in-frame clones appear in the TCRdb table, and some are missing; sequencing was by immunoSEQ multiplex PCR. The sample records some 93,000 clones, 75% to 95% being singletons. J lost 0 bases, V lost 4 bases, and 5 bases had no gene match. CDR1 is SNHLY, CDR2 FYNNEI, per germline. CDR3 length equals 15 residues. Here the sequenced sample was peripheral blood, taken after pregnancy. This rearrangement joins TRBV2 to TRBJ2-5, with TRBD2 matching over 7 bases. This receptor was taken from a female donor in good health, enrolled as a control in a pregnancy study. This CDR3 is CASSGVAGYQETQYF. In nucleotides, the CDR3 is TGTGCCAGCAGTGGGGTAGCGGGTTACCAAGAGACCCAGTACTTC.